Each of the 8 T cell receptor beta chains below was sequenced from the same sample in a study of lymphopenia after photon versus proton radiotherapy. The protocol was immunoSEQ multiplex PCR, while the TCRdb copy is restricted to in-frame clones and leaves out a portion. The repertoire holds 28,000 or so clones, around 85% seen once, with 5.2% in the top ten. This specimen consisted of peripheral blood, obtained from a patient treated with photon-based radiotherapy. Receptors were obtained from a man aged 25-45 years with gastric cancer.

J is TRBJ2-6 and V is TRBV4-3, with 8 bases matching TRBD1. CDR1 and CDR2 from the germline V gene are LGHNA and YSLEER. V was clipped by 3 bases and J by 4 bases; unmatched bases: 14. This CDR3 comprises 19 residues. The CDR3 DNA reads as TGCGCCAGCAGCCATGGGGACGGACAGGGTCTGATAGGGGCCAACGTCCTGACTTTC. This gives the protein CASSHGDGQGLIGANVLTF.

The sample holds one count of this clone. The rearrangement links TRBV6-5 to TRBJ1-1; 8 positions match TRBD1. The CDR3 sequence is 15 residues long. Germline CDR1 is MNHEY and CDR2 is SVGAGI. V shed 5 bases, J shed 3 bases, and the junction held 8 bases outside the gene matches. CDR3 in amino acids: CASSNRQGPYTEAFF. The CDR3 DNA is TGTGCCAGCAGTAACCGACAGGGGCCCTACACTGAAGCTTTCTTT.

This rearrangement joins TRBV5-4 to TRBJ2-1; D gene ambiguous. The CDR3 spans 13 residues. Between the trimmed V and J ends, which lost 0 bases and 9 bases, there was a span of 10 bases. CDR1 and CDR2 from the germline V gene are SGHNT and YYREEE (reference sequence). DNA for the CDR3: TGTGCCAGCAGCTTGGCGGACGCCCTTGAGCAGTTCTTC. Its protein is CASSLADALEQFF.

This chain links TRBV11-2 with TRBJ1-3, with no clear D. The V gene's germline CDR1 is SGHAT and CDR2 FQNNGV. The CDR3 totals 13 residues. V was cut by 5 bases and J by 3 bases, with 8 bases left in between. CDR3 DNA sequence: TGTGCCAGCAGCCCCACTTTTGGAAACACCATATATTTT. This encodes CASSPTFGNTIYF.

The rearrangement uses TRBV7-2 and TRBJ1-1, with a tentative D call TRBD1 (6 bases). V dropped 4 bases and J dropped 4 bases, with 16 bases sitting between them. CDR1 and CDR2 (germline): SGHTA, FQGNSA. The CDR3 sequence is 15 residues long. Here the CDR3 reads CASSSWGGQGTEAFF. The DNA of the CDR3 is TGTGCCAGCAGCTCGTGGGGGGGGCAGGGCACTGAAGCTTTCTTT.

This sequence joins TRBV7-6 and TRBJ2-5; 8 nucleotides match TRBD2. V lost 0 bases, J lost 1 base, and 4 bases stayed unmatched. CDR1 is SGHVS, CDR2 FNYEAQ, per germline. The CDR3 spans 16 residues. The CDR3 loop reads CASSLAPTSGQETQYF. The CDR3 DNA follows: TGTGCCAGCAGCTTAGCGCCCACTAGCGGCCAAGAGACCCAGTACTTC.

The chain links TRBV5-1 to TRBJ1-2; weak D call: TRBD1 (5 bases). Germline V gives CDR1 SGHRS, CDR2 YFSETQ. This CDR3 contains 14 residues. Trimming shortened V by 1 base and J by 6 bases, and 13 bases separated the two germline ends. CDR3 sequence (DNA): TGCGCCAGCAGCTTGACCGGGGCTTACGATGGCTACACCTTC. Protein sequence: CASSLTGAYDGYTF.

V usage is TRBV9 and J usage is TRBJ2-1; TRBD2 aligns across 7 bases. This CDR3 contains 15 residues. The germline CDR1 and CDR2 sequences are SGDLS and YYNGEE. V lost 7 bases to trimming and J lost 5 bases; unmatched junction nucleotides: 12. This chain's CDR3 is CASGKLAPQHNEQFF. In nucleotides, the CDR3 is TGTGCCAGCGGAAAACTAGCGCCTCAACACAATGAGCAGTTCTTC.